One and the same sample provided the 29 T cell receptor beta chains below, sequenced in a study of blood T cell repertoires in COVID-19 (dated by TCRdb to 2018 to 2020). The library was generated by the immunoSEQ multiplex PCR assay. In its TCRdb copy, this immuneACCESS table keeps in-frame sequences only and misses some clones. Where compared with another copy, unresolved V genes explain less than half of these, and the others have no known cause. The sample has 200,000 to 250,000 clones on record, just over 85% of them singletons. The ten largest clones capture about 2.2% of the sample. Sequencing was performed on peripheral blood. The receptor source for this set is a man aged 30-40 years who had recovered from COVID-19.

The rearrangement links TRBV5-1 to TRBJ2-5, with unresolved D. Per the germline V gene, CDR1 is SGHRS and CDR2 is YFSETQ. V lost 5 bases to trimming and J lost 5 bases, with 10 bases between them. This CDR3 has 12 amino acids. The CDR3 DNA is TGCGCCAGCAGTCGAGGAATGGAGACCCAGTACTTC. Its translation: CASSRGMETQYF.

Concerning this clone: This sample includes further DNA sequences coding for the same CDR3. The CDR3 sequence is CASSFSRDGYTF. The DNA for the CDR3 is TGTGCCAGCAGTTTCAGCAGGGATGGCTACACCTTC. The rearrangement uses TRBV12-3 or TRBV12-4 and TRBJ1-2, with D perhaps matching TRBD1 (5 bases). The CDR3 runs 12 residues. Between the trimmed V and J ends, which lost 3 bases and 6 bases, there was a span of 8 bases.

This chain uses TRBV7-2 with TRBJ2-3; D remains ambiguous. The germline V and J ends were trimmed by 1 base and 4 bases, with 9 bases remaining between them. From germline, CDR1 is SGHTA and CDR2 FQGNSA. The CDR3 runs 14 residues. The DNA of the CDR3 is TGTGCCAGCAGCTTAGAGCCCTTGGCAGATACGCAGTATTTT. Translating it yields CASSLEPLADTQYF. Together with reference TRBV7-2 and TRBJ2-3, the CDR3 gives the full variable domain: GAGVSQSPSNKVTEKGKDVELRCDPISGHTALYWYRQSLGQGLEFLIYFQGNSAPDKSGLPSDRFSAERTGGSVSTLTIQRTQQEDSAVYLCASSLEPLADTQYFGPGTRLTVL.

This clone is a singleton in its sample. CDR3 residues: CASSLAERGPRGYTF. In nucleotides, the CDR3 is TGCGCCAGCAGCTTGGCGGAAAGGGGCCCCCGAGGCTACACCTTC. The rearrangement joins TRBV5-1 to TRBJ1-2; possibly TRBD1 for D (5 bases). The CDR3 spans 15 residues. Germline V gives CDR1 SGHRS, CDR2 YFSETQ. Trimming cost V 0 bases and J 8 bases, with 17 bases left between them.

The chain uses TRBV11-3 and TRBJ2-1; 7 bases line up with TRBD2. V lost 1 base, J lost 2 bases, and 5 bases stayed unmatched. Germline-derived CDR1 and CDR2 are SGHNT and YENEEA. The CDR3 has 16 amino acids. In DNA, the CDR3 is TGTGCCAGCAGCTTAGTGGGGGGGGTTACCTACAATGAGCAGTTCTTC. Translation: CASSLVGGVTYNEQFF.

This rearrangement joins TRBV21-1 to TRBJ1-2. TRBV21-1 is listed as a pseudogene. The CDR3 runs to 13 residues. The CDR3: CASSKVRGRGYTF. Here the CDR3 DNA reads TGTGCCAGCAGCAAAGTTCGGGGGAGAGGCTACACCTTC.

The chain employs TRBV5-1 and TRBJ1-1; D may be TRBD1 (6 bases). Trimming shortened V by 2 bases and J by 4 bases, and 12 bases separated the two germline ends. The CDR3 length is 14 residues. From germline, CDR1 is SGHRS and CDR2 YFSETQ. DNA of the CDR3: TGCGCCAGCAGCTTAACAGGGTTGGTCACTGAAGCTTTCTTT. Translation gives CASSLTGLVTEAFF.

The V call is TRBV11-3, the J call TRBJ1-1; D ambiguous. Trimming removed 4 bases from V and 10 bases from J, with 16 bases in between. Germline V gene lookup returns CDR1 SGHNT and CDR2 YENEEA. The CDR3 spans 13 residues. CDR3 region: CASSSERSRRAFF. CDR3 DNA: TGTGCCAGCAGCTCCGAACGGAGCCGGCGAGCTTTCTTT.

The rearrangement uses TRBV28 and TRBJ2-3; 10 bases are a match to TRBD1. V lost 5 bases, J lost 1 base, and 9 bases stayed unmatched. The CDR3 spans 17 residues. In germline, CDR1 is MDHEN, CDR2 SYDVKM. The CDR3 spells CASSLDVGTGGTDTQYF. DNA for the CDR3: TGTGCCAGCAGTCTCGACGTGGGGACAGGGGGCACAGATACGCAGTATTTT.

The chain combines TRBV19 with TRBJ1-2, with 8 nucleotides matching TRBD1. This CDR3 is 14 amino acids long. Germline V gene sequence: CDR1 LNHDA, CDR2 SQIVND (reference sequence). Unmatched junction bases numbered 11, after V lost 8 bases and J lost 6 bases. The CDR3 nucleotides read TGTGCCAGTTACCGGCCGACAGGGGAGCATGGCTACACCTTC. Translation gives CASYRPTGEHGYTF.

In this sample, this clone turned up once. Here the CDR3 reads CASSQRLYKGPLYGYTF. The CDR3 region has the DNA TGTGCCAGCAGCCAAAGACTCTATAAGGGGCCACTCTATGGCTACACCTTC. The genes are TRBV3-1 (or the pseudogene TRBV3-2) and TRBJ1-2; a weak D match, TRBD1 (5 bases). The V gene lost 2 bases and the J gene lost 4 bases, with 20 bases spanning the gap. Germline values: CDR1 LGHDT, CDR2 YNNKEL (reference sequence). This CDR3 spans 17 amino acids.

CDR3 loop: CASSPVGGVGTEAFF. The DNA of the CDR3 is TGTGCCAGCTCACCAGTAGGGGGCGTGGGCACTGAAGCTTTCTTT. This chain joins TRBV18 and TRBJ1-1; 7 positions match TRBD1. Germline CDR1 KGHSH, CDR2 LQKENI. Germline trimming cut 2 bases from V and 4 bases from J; bases unmatched to any gene: 7. CDR3 length equals 15 residues.

The genes are TRBV29-1 and TRBJ2-7, with D possibly being TRBD1 (5 bases). The V end was cut by 1 base, the J end by 2 bases, with 9 bases between. The CDR3 is made up of 13 amino acids. Germline lookup yields CDR1 SQVTM and CDR2 ANQGSEA. Here the CDR3 DNA reads TGCAGCGTTGAAGGGGGCAGGGCCTACGAGCAGTACTTC. This translates into CSVEGGRAYEQYF.

The V and J genes are TRBV29-1 and TRBJ1-1, with TRBD1 as a possible D gene (5 bases). The germline V and J ends were trimmed by 4 bases and 4 bases, with 16 bases remaining between them. The CDR3 consists of 14 residues. The germline CDR1 and CDR2 sequences are SQVTM and ANQGSEA. CDR3 residues: CSVVRRGVGTEAFF. For the CDR3, the DNA is TGCAGCGTTGTAAGGCGGGGGGTCGGCACTGAAGCTTTCTTT. Complete variable domain (other parts from reference TRBV29-1 and TRBJ1-1): SAVISQKPSRDICQRGTSLTIQCQVDSQVTMMFWYRQQPGQSLTLIATANQGSEATYESGFVIDKFPISRPNLTFSTLTVSNMSPEDSSIYLCSVVRRGVGTEAFFGQGTRLTVV.

The V gene is TRBV18, the J gene TRBJ2-3, with 7 bases that match TRBD2. Germline CDR1 reads KGHSH; CDR2 reads LQKENI. Losses at the gene ends were 1 base for V and 4 bases for J; bases not matched to a gene: 2. The CDR3 loop spans 14 amino acids. The CDR3 coding sequence is TGTGCCAGCTCACCACAGGCGGGGGCAGATACGCAGTATTTT. Its translation is CASSPQAGADTQYF.

This chain links TRBV5-4 with TRBJ2-3; D possibly corresponds to TRBD1 (6 bases). Trimming took off 0 bases at V and 1 base at J, with 12 bases between the two ends. The CDR3 is 16 residues long. Germline CDR1 is SGHNT and CDR2 is YYREEE (reference sequence). The CDR3 here is CASSLDRAKGTDTQYF. The CDR3 DNA is TGTGCCAGCAGCTTGGACAGGGCCAAGGGCACAGATACGCAGTATTTT.

V gene TRBV19 combines with J gene TRBJ1-2; D is possibly TRBD1 (6 bases). V shed 4 bases and J shed 6 bases, with 15 bases lying between them. This CDR3 spans 14 amino acids. Per germline, CDR1 LNHDA and CDR2 SQIVND (reference sequence). CDR3 in amino acids: CASSSRQAGNGYTF. As DNA, the CDR3 is TGTGCCAGTAGTAGCCGACAGGCCGGCAATGGCTACACCTTC. Supplemented by reference TRBV19 and TRBJ1-2, the full variable domain reads DGGITQSPKYLFRKEGQNVTLSCEQNLNHDAMYWYRQDPGQGLRLIYYSQIVNDFQKGDIAEGYSVSREKKESFPLTVTSAQKNPTAFYLCASSSRQAGNGYTFGSGTRLTVV.

This clone was detected only once. This chain uses TRBV6-5 with TRBJ2-5; a possible D gene is TRBD2 (7 bases). With 0 bases removed from V and 5 bases from J, the gap between germline ends came to 13 bases. In germline, CDR1 is MNHEY, CDR2 SVGAGI. The CDR3 runs 15 residues. DNA of the CDR3: TGTGCCAGCAGTTACTCGGGGGGGCGCGGGGAGACCCAGTACTTC. This codes for CASSYSGGRGETQYF.

The V gene is TRBV25-1, the J gene TRBJ1-5; TRBD1 is a possible D gene (6 bases). CDR1 is MGHDK, CDR2 SYGVNS, per germline. The V end was cut by 1 base, the J end by 1 base, with 11 bases between. There are 16 residues in the CDR3. The CDR3 here is CASSESMGASNQPQHF. The CDR3 DNA reads TGTGCCAGCAGTGAATCAATGGGGGCGAGCAATCAGCCCCAGCATTTT.

CDR3 DNA sequence: TGTGCCAGCAGCTATATGGGACAGGGTAACACTGAAGCTTTCTTT. Translated, it gives CASSYMGQGNTEAFF. The rearrangement uses TRBV7-9 and TRBJ1-1; 9 bases are shared with TRBD1. V was clipped by 4 bases and J by 2 bases; unmatched bases: 5. This CDR3 is 15 amino acids long. Germline V gives CDR1 SEHNR, CDR2 FQNEAQ (reference sequence).

This chain uses TRBV25-1 with TRBJ2-7; tentative D call: TRBD1 (6 bases). This CDR3 is built from 14 residues. CDR1 is MGHDK, CDR2 SYGVNS, per germline. V dropped 7 bases and J dropped 7 bases, with 20 bases sitting between them. The DNA of the CDR3 is TGTGCCAGCACCCCCCCAGGTGTAGGGGGAGAGCAGTACTTC. Residues: CASTPPGVGGEQYF.

This clone was seen only a few times. The V gene is TRBV2, the J gene TRBJ1-2; 8 bases are shared with TRBD1. V lost 4 bases and J lost 3; bases outside the gene matches: 7. Germline V CDR1 and CDR2: SNHLY, FYNNEI. This CDR3 comprises 15 residues. For the CDR3, the DNA is TGTGCCAGCAGTGTGGGACAGGCCCTCTACTATGGCTACACCTTC. This codes for CASSVGQALYYGYTF.

The chain has TRBV3-1 (or the pseudogene TRBV3-2) and TRBJ1-3; possibly TRBD1 for D (6 bases). The CDR3 length is 16 residues. The V gene's germline CDR1 is LGHDT and CDR2 YNNKEL (reference sequence). With 1 base removed from V and 4 bases from J, the gap between germline ends came to 14 bases. CDR3 sequence reads: CASSQVVGGLGNTIYF. CDR3 nucleotide sequence: TGTGCCAGCAGCCAAGTTGTGGGGGGGCTAGGAAACACCATATATTTT.

The chain links TRBV7-6 to TRBJ2-3; TRBD2 agrees at 7 bases. The V gene end was trimmed by 0 bases and the J gene end by 2 bases; junction bases not matched to a gene: 2. Germline CDR1 reads SGHVS; CDR2 reads FNYEAQ. The CDR3 has 15 residues. The DNA for the CDR3 is TGTGCCAGCAGCTTAGCGGGGGGGGTCACAGATACGCAGTATTTT. Translated, it gives CASSLAGGVTDTQYF.

J is TRBJ1-1 and V is TRBV10-1; D unresolved. Germline V gene data show CDR1 as WNHNN and CDR2 as SYGVQD (reference sequence). This CDR3 is built from 15 residues. V lost 0 bases to trimming and J lost 2 bases, with 10 bases between them. The CDR3 loop reads CASSESPGENTEAFF. The CDR3 region has the DNA TGCGCCAGCAGTGAGTCACCCGGTGAAAACACTGAAGCTTTCTTT.

The chain has TRBV27 and TRBJ2-2, with D possibly being TRBD1 (6 bases). CDR1 and CDR2 from the germline V gene are MNHEY and SMNVEV (reference sequence). The CDR3 is 15 amino acids. V dropped 1 base and J dropped 0 bases, with 6 bases sitting between them. CDR3 DNA sequence: TGTGCCAGCAGTTTATACAGGGCGAACACCGGGGAGCTGTTTTTT. Encoded protein: CASSLYRANTGELFF.

The chain couples TRBV10-2 to TRBJ2-1; 7 bases match TRBD2. Germline-derived CDR1 and CDR2 are WSHSY and SAAADI. This CDR3 is 15 amino acids long. V shed 8 bases, J shed 0 bases, and the junction held 7 bases outside the gene matches. The CDR3 sequence: CASLGLADSYNEQFF. Written as DNA, the CDR3 is TGCGCCAGCTTAGGCCTAGCGGACTCCTACAATGAGCAGTTCTTC.

The chain links TRBV2 to TRBJ2-4; D remains unclear. Germline V gene lookup returns CDR1 SNHLY and CDR2 FYNNEI. Trimming cost V 4 bases and J 0 bases, with 13 bases left between them. The CDR3 has 16 amino acids. CDR3: CASSARLGLAKNIQYF. As DNA, the CDR3 is TGTGCCAGCAGTGCCAGGTTAGGCCTAGCCAAAAACATTCAGTACTTC.

The rearrangement links TRBV5-5 to TRBJ2-2, with a possible D match to TRBD1 (5 bases). The CDR3 extends over 15 amino acids. Germline V gene data show CDR1 as SGHKS and CDR2 as YYEKEE (reference sequence). V lost 3 bases to trimming and J lost 4 bases, with 13 bases between them. CDR3: CASSSQGEGTGELFF. As DNA, the CDR3 is TGTGCCAGCAGCTCTCAGGGTGAAGGCACCGGGGAGCTGTTTTTT.